The 14 T cell receptor beta chains below all came from one sample that was sequenced in a study of cytomegalovirus exposure and HLA in healthy donors (dated by TCRdb to between 2016 and 2019). The library was obtained by the immunoSEQ multiplex PCR assay. The multiplex PCR relied on a mix of 60 forward primers for TCR Vbeta segments and 13 reverse primers for TCR Jbeta segments. TCRdb retrieved this table from immuneACCESS and kept in-frame rearrangements only. Not all clones are present; in checked studies, unresolved V genes account for under half, and no reason is known for the remainder. This sample lists about 87,000 clones; 65% to 75% were detected once. The ten most abundant clones make up about 20% of the sample. The sample taken for sequencing was PBMCs. The origin of the receptors is a man aged 25-45 years in good health and CMV-seropositive.

This rearrangement joins TRBV5-1 to TRBJ1-1; a weak D match, TRBD1 (6 bases). The CDR3 is 13 amino acids. CDR1 is SGHRS, CDR2 YFSETQ, per germline. Trimming took off 4 bases at V and 7 bases at J, with 14 bases between the two ends. The CDR3 loop is CASSGGADREAFF. The CDR3 DNA reads as TGCGCCAGCAGCGGGGGGGCGGACCGTGAAGCTTTCTTT.

This clone was detected only a few times. V usage is TRBV5-1 and J usage is TRBJ2-3; D is unclear. Germline V gene data show CDR1 as SGHRS and CDR2 as YFSETQ. The CDR3 sequence is 14 residues long. V gave up 4 bases and J gave up 0 bases, with 9 bases separating them. The CDR3 DNA reads as TGCGCCAGCAGCCCCCAGACTAGCACAGATACGCAGTATTTT. Its protein is CASSPQTSTDTQYF.

The rearrangement uses TRBV28 and TRBJ1-5; D perhaps matches TRBD1 (5 bases). Trimming took 6 bases from V and 5 from J, leaving 8 bases between them. The CDR3 has 12 residues. CDR1 and CDR2 (germline): MDHEN, SYDVKM. CDR3 sequence reads: CASRDTYQPQHF. In nucleotides, the CDR3 is TGTGCCAGCAGGGACACTTATCAGCCCCAGCATTTT.

This clone was seen once. An end of the junction differs from the germline gene, which may be a read error. This chain connects TRBV4-1 to TRBJ2-3, with 10 bases aligning to TRBD2. This CDR3 contains 17 residues. Germline values: CDR1 MGHRA, CDR2 YSYEKL. The CDR3 DNA reads as TGCGCCAGCAGCCAAGAGCCTAGCGGGAGCTACACAGATACGCGGTATTTT. It translates to CASSQEPSGSYTDTRYF.

This clone has more than one count but fewer than ten. The CDR3 DNA reads as TGTGCCTCCACCGGGGGTGTCAGCTCCTATAATTCACCCCTCCACTTT. This sequence encodes CASTGGVSSYNSPLHF. The gene calls are TRBV27 and TRBJ1-6; maybe TRBD1 (5 bases). CDR3 length: 16 residues. Deletions cut 11 bases from V and 0 bases from J, with 17 bases between. In germline, CDR1 is MNHEY, CDR2 SMNVEV (reference sequence).

This chain joins TRBV5-6 and TRBJ1-2, with 9 bases matching TRBD1. Germline V gene sequence: CDR1 SGHDT, CDR2 YYEEEE. The CDR3 has 14 amino acids. After removal of 6 bases from V and 5 bases from J, the junction contained 8 bases not matched to a gene. In DNA, the CDR3 is TGTGCCAGCACCCACAGGGGGCTAGAATATGGCTACACCTTC. Its protein product is CASTHRGLEYGYTF.

The chain recombines TRBV9 with TRBJ2-7; a possible D gene is TRBD2 (6 bases). Looked up from germline, CDR1 is SGDLS and CDR2 is YYNGEE. The CDR3 loop spans 15 amino acids. V was shortened by 0 bases and J by 5 bases, with 15 bases between the two germline ends. This CDR3 reads CASSVAPRGGDEQYF. The CDR3 DNA reads as TGTGCCAGCAGCGTAGCTCCTCGGGGAGGCGACGAGCAGTACTTC. The complete variable domain, with remaining parts taken from reference TRBV9 and TRBJ2-7, reads DSGVTQTPKHLITATGQRVTLRCSPRSGDLSVYWYQQSLDQGLQFLIQYYNGEERAKGNILERFSAQQFPDLHSELNLSSLELGDSALYFCASSVAPRGGDEQYFGPGTRLTVT.

This sequence joins TRBV11-2 and TRBJ1-6, with 8 bases fitting TRBD1. The CDR3 spans 18 residues. The V and J ends lost 2 bases and 0 bases, in that order; junction bases with no gene match: 6. Germline V gene sequence: CDR1 SGHAT, CDR2 FQNNGV. The CDR3: CASSLRTGTSSYNSPLHF. As DNA, the CDR3 is TGTGCCAGCAGCTTAAGGACAGGGACGAGCTCCTATAATTCACCCCTCCACTTT.

CDR3 in DNA: TGTGCCAGCAGTCGACTACAGCTATCCTATGGCTACACCTTC. As protein: CASSRLQLSYGYTF. The rearrangement uses TRBV2 and TRBJ1-2; no firm D call. CDR3 length equals 14 residues. Trimming pared 5 bases from V and 4 bases from J, leaving 14 bases between. Germline V gene lookup returns CDR1 SNHLY and CDR2 FYNNEI.

V is TRBV19 and J is TRBJ1-5, with 7 bases aligning to TRBD1. From germline, CDR1 is LNHDA and CDR2 SQIVND (reference sequence). The CDR3 contains 14 residues. V lost 7 bases and J lost 5; bases outside the gene matches: 8. The CDR3: CASTELQGYQPQHF. The CDR3 nucleotides read TGTGCCAGTACCGAATTACAGGGGTATCAGCCCCAGCATTTT.

The chain recombines TRBV19 with TRBJ2-2, with 12 positions matching TRBD1. The V segment lost 0 bases and the J segment 0 bases; nucleotides outside the gene matches: 17. Germline lookup yields CDR1 LNHDA and CDR2 SQIVND (reference sequence). The CDR3 has 23 residues. CDR3 protein: CASSIDLRGGDRGRLTNTGELFF. The CDR3 coding sequence is TGTGCCAGTAGTATAGATCTTCGAGGGGGGGACAGGGGGCGTTTAACGAACACCGGGGAGCTGTTTTTT.

The rearrangement uses TRBV5-1 and TRBJ1-1, with TRBD1 matching 8 bases. The trim removed 4 bases at V and 0 bases at J, leaving 5 bases unmatched. CDR3 size: 15 residues. CDR1 is SGHRS and CDR2 is YFSETQ in the germline V gene. Here the CDR3 DNA reads TGCGCCAGCAGCGGATACAGGGGGATGAACACTGAAGCTTTCTTT. Translated: CASSGYRGMNTEAFF.

The chain employs TRBV19 and TRBJ2-5, with D perhaps matching TRBD2 (6 bases). Trimming cost V 5 bases and J 4 bases, with 11 bases left between them. CDR3 length: 13 amino acids. Germline CDR1 reads LNHDA; CDR2 reads SQIVND (reference sequence). Written as DNA, the CDR3 is TGTGCCAGTAGTGGGGACTCTCGAGAGACCCAGTACTTC. This codes for CASSGDSRETQYF.

The chain is built from TRBV6-5 and TRBJ2-3; maybe TRBD2 (6 bases). V lost 5 bases and J 0 bases, leaving 9 bases between the germline ends. The germline V gene has CDR1 MNHEY and CDR2 SVGAGI. This CDR3 is built from 14 residues. The CDR3 here is CASSPGLSTDTQYF. For the CDR3, the DNA is TGTGCCAGCAGTCCGGGACTCAGCACAGATACGCAGTATTTT.